This passage covers 3 T cell receptor beta chains from one sample sequenced in a study of T cell repertoires in cytomegalovirus infection. TCRdb redid the calling of the reads with MiXCR, one entry per CDR3 protein. The sample lists about 400,000 distinct CDR3 sequences; roughly a third were seen once. These TCRs are of unknown antigen specificity. The sample was cultured PBMCs, taken from culture after CMV antigen stimulation. Source of these receptors: a human donor in good health (CMV status not recorded). Some clones in this sample may be carry-over from other donors' samples.

This rearrangement joins TRBV7-2 to TRBJ2-1; 14 nucleotides line up with TRBD2. Germline lookup yields CDR1 SGHTA and CDR2 FQGNSA. V gave up 0 bases and J gave up 2 bases; unmatched junction bases: 3. This CDR3 has 18 amino acids. This CDR3 is CASSLATSGRVTYNEQFF. The CDR3, as DNA: TGTGCCAGCAGCTTAGCGACTAGCGGGAGGGTTACCTACAATGAGCAGTTCTTC.

This clonotype was counted a single time. This chain connects TRBV7-2 to TRBJ2-1; 7 bases are shared with TRBD2. J was trimmed by 6 bases and V by 5 bases; bases with no gene match: 16. The germline CDR1 and CDR2 sequences are SGHTA and FQGNSA. CDR3 size: 17 residues. CDR3 DNA: TGTGCCAGCAGCCCCCCTGGGAGGGGCAAAAGGAGCAATGAGCAGTTCTTC. Translated, it gives CASSPPGRGKRSNEQFF.

This clonotype was counted at least ten times. The rearrangement uses TRBV7-2 and TRBJ1-2; no clear D. This CDR3 has 12 residues. Trimming removed 5 bases at V and 5 bases at J, with 9 bases between. CDR1 is SGHTA, CDR2 FQGNSA, per germline. The CDR3 DNA reads TGTGCCAGCAGCGTCAGCGAATATGGCTACACCTTC. Residues: CASSVSEYGYTF.